The source of this TCR beta chain is a study of control samples from healthy donors and cancer patients. In its sample, this clone was seen a few times. CDR3 length equals 14 residues. Germline V gene data show CDR1 as SGHDN and CDR2 as FVKESK. Deletions cut 4 bases from V and 4 bases from J, with 11 bases between. Clones were sequenced by immunoSEQ multiplex PCR, and TCRdb holds only the in-frame ones, with some missing. The table includes roughly 130,000 clones, under 95% detected once. Sequencing used PBMCs. The chain employs TRBV14 and TRBJ2-1; D assignment may be TRBD1 or TRBD2 (5 bases each). The TCR was taken from a man between 50 and 59 years old with head and neck cancer. The CDR3 loop is CASSLPGLYNEQFF. The CDR3 nucleotides read TGTGCCAGCAGCCTACCGGGGCTTTACAATGAGCAGTTCTTC.